This T cell receptor beta chain was captured in a study of tumor-infiltrating lymphocytes in primary liver carcinoma. Across the whole study: Surgeons treated the primary liver carcinoma of the patients by surgical resection. There were tumors of stage T1-T3 N0M0, each 4.2 to 10 cm across. Regardless of tissue type, samples showed similar yields of roughly 3.5 to 7.5 million productive TCRbeta reads. General study points: Blood fell significantly below tumors in its top-250-clone fraction (p = 0.039).

Unsorted whole blood supplied the RNA, and germline DNA was extracted too. Per germline, CDR1 MNHNS and CDR2 SASEGT. Trimming removed 11 bases from V and 6 bases from J, with 14 bases in between. This CDR3 contains 12 residues. Total RNA (approximately 500 ng) served as template for TCR beta cDNA synthesis primed by a constant-region primer. Amplification in three nested multiplex PCR rounds with slightly modified ARM-PCR gave rise to TCR beta libraries. A C-beta reverse primer and TRBV1-TRBV30 forward primers served in each of the first two PCR rounds, at 9 to 11 cycles apiece. TCRdb fed the multiplex PCR reads into MiXCR, producing one record per CDR3 protein. The table records 310,000 or so distinct CDR3 sequences, around three fifths of them present only once. This clonotype showed up many times. As yet, its antigen is unknown.

Sequencing used peripheral blood. The rearrangement joins TRBV6-1 to TRBJ2-1, with D perhaps assigned TRBD1 or TRBD2 (6 bases each). This TCR was sampled from a man in his forties with primary liver carcinoma and hepatitis B virus infection. For the CDR3, the DNA is TGTGCCCTCAGAGGGGGGCGCAATGAGCAGTTCTTC. It translates to CALRGGRNEQFF.